The 14 T cell receptor beta chains below all came from one sample that was sequenced in a study of shared clonotypes between healthy human individuals. Some clones are missing from TCRdb's copy, which holds only in-frame ones; the method was immunoSEQ multiplex PCR. The sample holds under 650,000 clones, almost 97% seen once. Sequencing was done on a sample of naive CD4+ T cells sorted from blood. As to subset: CD45RA+ positively selected. The source of these receptors is a woman in her 30s in good health.

The chain uses TRBV5-8 and TRBJ1-1, with D tentatively TRBD1 (5 bases). V lost 4 bases and J 0 bases, leaving 10 bases between the germline ends. The CDR3 consists of 14 residues. Germline loops: CDR1 SGHTS, CDR2 YDEGEE. This CDR3 is CASSIGTLNTEAFF. The CDR3, as DNA: TGTGCCAGCAGCATCGGGACGCTGAACACTGAAGCTTTCTTT.

The genes are TRBV10-3 and TRBJ2-1, with TRBD1 identical over 10 bases. Per the germline V gene, CDR1 is ENHRY and CDR2 is SYGVKD. The CDR3 totals 15 residues. V lost 8 bases, J lost 4 bases, and 8 bases stayed unmatched. CDR3 nucleotide sequence: TGTGCCATCGCCACTCAGGACAGGGGGTACAATGAGCAGTTCTTC. Translation gives CAIATQDRGYNEQFF.

This clone was seen only once. V gene TRBV5-4 combines with J gene TRBJ2-7, with TRBD2 identical over 11 bases. The CDR3 extends over 17 amino acids. Looked up from germline, CDR1 is SGHNT and CDR2 is YYREEE (reference sequence). Trimming took 4 bases from V and 6 from J; bases not matched to a gene: 15. The CDR3 protein is CASSQESLAGVEREQYF. DNA of the CDR3: TGTGCCAGCAGCCAAGAATCACTAGCGGGAGTGGAACGCGAGCAGTACTTC. The whole variable domain, remainder taken from reference TRBV5-4 and TRBJ2-7, is ETGVTQSPTHLIKTRGQQVTLRCSSQSGHNTVSWYQQALGQGPQFIFQYYREEENGRGNFPPRFSGLQFPNYSSELNVNALELDDSALYLCASSQESLAGVEREQYFGPGTRLTVT.

The rearrangement links TRBV29-1 to TRBJ2-7; 7 nucleotides match TRBD1. The CDR3 loop spans 12 amino acids. Germline V CDR1 and CDR2: SQVTM, ANQGSEA. The CDR3 sequence: CKGTEEAYEQYF. In nucleotides, the CDR3 is TGCAAAGGGACAGAAGAAGCCTACGAGCAGTACTTC.

This CDR3 reads CASNAPGWGPKNIQYF. In DNA form, the CDR3 reads TGCGCCAGCAACGCACCAGGGTGGGGTCCCAAAAACATTCAGTACTTC. The V and J genes are TRBV4-1 and TRBJ2-4; D perhaps matches TRBD1 (5 bases). Trimming took off 7 bases at V and 2 bases at J, with 18 bases between the two ends. CDR1 and CDR2 (germline): MGHRA, YSYEKL. The CDR3 extends over 16 amino acids.

The CDR3 nucleotides read TGTGCCAGCAGCACCCAGACTAGCGGGAGATCCGGGGAGCTGTTTTTT. Residues: CASSTQTSGRSGELFF. This chain uses TRBV7-8 with TRBJ2-2; 12 nucleotides agree with TRBD2. V was pared by 5 bases and J by 6 bases, with 7 bases of the junction left unmatched. CDR1 is SGHVS and CDR2 is FQNEAQ in the germline V gene. The CDR3 is 16 residues long.

This rearrangement joins TRBV6-1 to TRBJ2-6; a possible D gene is TRBD1 (5 bases). In germline, CDR1 is MNHNS, CDR2 SASEGT. CDR3 size: 14 residues. Trimming pared 6 bases from V and 3 bases from J, leaving 9 bases between. CDR3 bases: TGTGCCAGCAGACCAGGGTTTGGGGCCAACGTCCTGACTTTC. Protein: CASRPGFGANVLTF.

The CDR3, as DNA: TGTGCCAGTAGTATCACGGGACAGGGCGACAATGAGCAGTTCTTC. It yields the protein CASSITGQGDNEQFF. The genes are TRBV19 and TRBJ2-1, with 9 bases aligning to TRBD1. The CDR3 is 15 amino acids. Germline V CDR1 and CDR2: LNHDA, SQIVND (reference sequence). V lost 3 bases, J lost 5 bases, and 5 bases stayed unmatched.

V gene TRBV11-2 combines with J gene TRBJ2-7; TRBD2 matches 7 bases. Losses at the gene ends were 5 bases for V and 7 bases for J; bases not matched to a gene: 14. From germline, CDR1 is SGHAT and CDR2 FQNNGV. The length of the CDR3 is 15 residues. DNA of the CDR3: TGTGCCAGCAGCCACAAAAGGTGGGAGGGAAGGGAGCAGTACTTC. This sequence encodes CASSHKRWEGREQYF.

This clone was seen a single time. The V call is TRBV11-3, the J call TRBJ1-1; tentatively, D is TRBD1 (5 bases). V lost 10 bases, J lost 0 bases, and 24 bases lay in between. The CDR3 contains 17 residues. The V gene's germline CDR1 is SGHNT and CDR2 YENEEA. The CDR3 nucleotides read TGTGCCACTTCAGGGTGGGTCTGGGACCCAATGAACACTGAAGCTTTCTTT. This gives the protein CATSGWVWDPMNTEAFF.

The genes are TRBV27 and TRBJ2-1; the match to TRBD2 covers 14 bases. The CDR3 contains 18 residues. V trimming: 1 base; J trimming: 9 bases; junction bases outside the gene matches: 11. Germline CDR1 MNHEY, CDR2 SMNVEV (reference sequence). The CDR3 spells CASSLFPSRLAGGVEQFF. For the CDR3, the DNA is TGTGCCAGCAGTTTATTCCCCTCGCGACTAGCGGGAGGGGTTGAGCAGTTCTTC.

V is TRBV5-6 and J is TRBJ1-2; no clear D. The CDR3 runs 14 residues. With 0 bases removed from V and 1 base from J, the gap between germline ends came to 7 bases. Germline CDR1 SGHDT, CDR2 YYEEEE. In nucleotides, the CDR3 is TGTGCCAGCAGCTTGGGGTGGGGTAACTATGGCTACACCTTC. This translates into CASSLGWGNYGYTF.

This chain's CDR3 is CASKTQSSGANVLTF. The CDR3 coding sequence is TGTGCCAGCAAGACACAGAGCTCTGGGGCCAACGTCCTGACTTTC. The chain joins TRBV6-1 to TRBJ2-6; D remains unclear. Germline-derived CDR1 and CDR2 are MNHNS and SASEGT. V gave up 7 bases and J gave up 0 bases, with 10 bases separating them. The CDR3 consists of 15 residues.

This sequence joins TRBV6-5 and TRBJ1-1; a weak D match, TRBD1 (5 bases). The V gene lost 5 bases and the J gene lost 1 base, with 14 bases spanning the gap. Germline CDR1 reads MNHEY; CDR2 reads SVGAGI. This CDR3 has 15 amino acids. The CDR3 sequence is CASSPRGGGNTEAFF. CDR3 bases: TGTGCCAGCAGTCCCCGCGGGGGAGGGAACACTGAAGCTTTCTTT.